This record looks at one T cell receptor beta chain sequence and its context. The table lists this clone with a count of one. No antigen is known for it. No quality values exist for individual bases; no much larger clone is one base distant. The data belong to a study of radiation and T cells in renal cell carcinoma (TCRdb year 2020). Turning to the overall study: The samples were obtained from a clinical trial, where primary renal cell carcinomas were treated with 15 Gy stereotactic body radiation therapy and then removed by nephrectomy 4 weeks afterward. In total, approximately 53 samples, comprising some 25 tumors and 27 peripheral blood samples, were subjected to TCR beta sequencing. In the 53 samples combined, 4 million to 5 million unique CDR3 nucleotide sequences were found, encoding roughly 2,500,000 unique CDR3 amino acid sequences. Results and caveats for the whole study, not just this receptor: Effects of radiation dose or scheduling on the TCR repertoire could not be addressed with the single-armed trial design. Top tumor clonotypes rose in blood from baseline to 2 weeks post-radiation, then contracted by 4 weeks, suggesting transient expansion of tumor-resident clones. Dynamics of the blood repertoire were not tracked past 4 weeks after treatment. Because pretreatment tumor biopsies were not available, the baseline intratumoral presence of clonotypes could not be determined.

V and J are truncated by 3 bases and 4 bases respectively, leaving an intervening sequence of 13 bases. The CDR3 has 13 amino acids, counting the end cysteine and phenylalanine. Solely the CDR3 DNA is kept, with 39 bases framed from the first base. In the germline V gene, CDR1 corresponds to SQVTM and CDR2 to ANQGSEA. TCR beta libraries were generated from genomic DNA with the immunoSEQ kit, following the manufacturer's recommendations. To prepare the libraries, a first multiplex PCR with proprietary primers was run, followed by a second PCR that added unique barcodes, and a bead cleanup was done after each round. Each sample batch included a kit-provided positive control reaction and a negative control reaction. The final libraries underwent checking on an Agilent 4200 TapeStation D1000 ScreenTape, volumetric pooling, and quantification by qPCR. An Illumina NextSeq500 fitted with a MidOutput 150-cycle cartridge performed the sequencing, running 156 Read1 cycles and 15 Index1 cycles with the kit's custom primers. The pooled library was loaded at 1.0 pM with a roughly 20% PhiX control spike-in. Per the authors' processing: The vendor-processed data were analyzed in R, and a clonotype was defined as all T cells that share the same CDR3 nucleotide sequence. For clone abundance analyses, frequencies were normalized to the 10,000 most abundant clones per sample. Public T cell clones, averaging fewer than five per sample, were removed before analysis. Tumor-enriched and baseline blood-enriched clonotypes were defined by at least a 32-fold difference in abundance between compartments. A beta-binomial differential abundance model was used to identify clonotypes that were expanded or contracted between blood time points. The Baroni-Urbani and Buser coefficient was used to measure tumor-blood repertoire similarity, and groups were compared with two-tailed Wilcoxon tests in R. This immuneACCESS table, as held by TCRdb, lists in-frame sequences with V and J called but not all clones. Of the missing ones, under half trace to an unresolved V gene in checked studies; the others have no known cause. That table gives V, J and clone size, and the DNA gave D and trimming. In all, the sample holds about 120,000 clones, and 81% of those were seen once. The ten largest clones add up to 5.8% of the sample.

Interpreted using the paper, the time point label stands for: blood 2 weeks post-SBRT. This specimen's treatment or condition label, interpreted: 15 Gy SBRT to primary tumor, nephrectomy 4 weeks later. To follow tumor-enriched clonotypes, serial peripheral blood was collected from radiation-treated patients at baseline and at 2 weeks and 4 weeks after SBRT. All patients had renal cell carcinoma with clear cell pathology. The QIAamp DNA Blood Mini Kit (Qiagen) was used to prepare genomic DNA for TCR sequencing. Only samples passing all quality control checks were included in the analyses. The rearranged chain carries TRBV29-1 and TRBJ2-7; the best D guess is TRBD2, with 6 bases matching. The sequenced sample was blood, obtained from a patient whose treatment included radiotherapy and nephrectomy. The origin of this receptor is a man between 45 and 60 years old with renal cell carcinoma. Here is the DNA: TGCAGCGTTGAGGTGTGGGGGAGGTACGAGCAGTACTTC. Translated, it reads CSVEVWGRYEQYF.